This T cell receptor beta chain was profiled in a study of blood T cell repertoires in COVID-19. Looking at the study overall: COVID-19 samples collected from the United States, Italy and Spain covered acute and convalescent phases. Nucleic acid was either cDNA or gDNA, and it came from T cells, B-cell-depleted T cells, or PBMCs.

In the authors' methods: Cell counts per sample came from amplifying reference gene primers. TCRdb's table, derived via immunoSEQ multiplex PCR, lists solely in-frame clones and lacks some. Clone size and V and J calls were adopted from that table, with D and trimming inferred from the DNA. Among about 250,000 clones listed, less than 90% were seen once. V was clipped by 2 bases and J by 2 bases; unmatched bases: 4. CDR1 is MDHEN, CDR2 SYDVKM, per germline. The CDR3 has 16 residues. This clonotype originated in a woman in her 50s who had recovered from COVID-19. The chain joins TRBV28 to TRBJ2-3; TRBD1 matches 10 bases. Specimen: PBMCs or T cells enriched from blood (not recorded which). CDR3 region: CASSLTGTGDTDTQYF. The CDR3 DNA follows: TGTGCCAGCAGTTTAACCGGGACAGGGGACACAGATACGCAGTATTTT.